This T cell receptor beta chain was recorded in a study of CD8 T cells in Susac syndrome. V lost 2 bases to trimming and J lost 8 bases, with 13 bases between them. CDR1 is SGHDT and CDR2 is YYEEEE in the germline V gene. The CDR3 contains 14 residues. With random hexamers, about 0.5 to 1 ug RNA was reverse transcribed. TCRdb redid the calling of the immunoSEQ multiplex PCR reads with MiXCR, one entry per CDR3 protein. The sample lists roughly 200,000 distinct CDR3 sequences; roughly 96% were seen once. This TCR was sampled from a human donor in good health. Sequenced material: CD4+ T cells from PBMCs. The chain carries TRBV5-6 and TRBJ1-4; D might be TRBD1 (5 bases). The CDR3 coding sequence is TGTGCCAGCAGCTTTCCCAGGGATAACGAAAAACTGTTTTTT. Translating gives CASSFPRDNEKLFF.